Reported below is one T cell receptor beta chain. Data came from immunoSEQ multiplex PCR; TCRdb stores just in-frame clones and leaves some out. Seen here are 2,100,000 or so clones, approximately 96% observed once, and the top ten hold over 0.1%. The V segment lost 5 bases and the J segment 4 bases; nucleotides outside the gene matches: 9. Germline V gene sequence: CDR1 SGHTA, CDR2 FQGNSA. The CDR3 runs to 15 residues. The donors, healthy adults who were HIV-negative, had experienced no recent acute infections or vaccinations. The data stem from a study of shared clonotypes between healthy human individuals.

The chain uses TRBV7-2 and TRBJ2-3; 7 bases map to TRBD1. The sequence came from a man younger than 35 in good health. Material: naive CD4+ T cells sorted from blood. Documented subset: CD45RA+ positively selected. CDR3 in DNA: TGTGCCAGCAGCCTCACGCTAGGGGGCCCAGATACGCAGTATTTT. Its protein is CASSLTLGGPDTQYF.